The clone carrying this T cell receptor (beta chain) has a single count. Its antigen is unknown. The data belong to a study of T-cell memory formation after mild COVID-19. In the study overall: Largely donor-specific sequence clusters came from a couple of donors.

TCRalpha and TCRbeta libraries used 5'RACE with constant-segment primers and UMIs. MiXCR was run by TCRdb on the 5' RACE reads, yielding one entry per CDR3 protein. The sample records roughly 190,000 distinct CDR3 sequences, roughly 27% being singletons. Findings of the study overall: Pre-infection memory already had some responding clones, implying cross-reactive memory joined. CD8+ contracting clones occupied EMRA, while CD4+ ones occupied mainly CM and EM.

Germline CDR1 reads MNHNY; CDR2 reads SVGAGI (reference sequence). Trimming shortened V by 4 bases and J by 2 bases, and 11 bases separated the two germline ends. The CDR3 is 14 amino acids. Sequences were obtained from PBMCs or a T cell subset sorted from them (not recorded which). This chain links TRBV6-6 with TRBJ2-5; possibly TRBD1 for D (6 bases). The receptor was isolated from an adult woman who had mild COVID-19 (a few samples of this study predate the infection). Cell type and time point are not known. DNA of the CDR3: TGTGCCAGCAGTTTCGCAGGGGAACAAGAGACCCAGTACTTC. The encoded protein is CASSFAGEQETQYF.